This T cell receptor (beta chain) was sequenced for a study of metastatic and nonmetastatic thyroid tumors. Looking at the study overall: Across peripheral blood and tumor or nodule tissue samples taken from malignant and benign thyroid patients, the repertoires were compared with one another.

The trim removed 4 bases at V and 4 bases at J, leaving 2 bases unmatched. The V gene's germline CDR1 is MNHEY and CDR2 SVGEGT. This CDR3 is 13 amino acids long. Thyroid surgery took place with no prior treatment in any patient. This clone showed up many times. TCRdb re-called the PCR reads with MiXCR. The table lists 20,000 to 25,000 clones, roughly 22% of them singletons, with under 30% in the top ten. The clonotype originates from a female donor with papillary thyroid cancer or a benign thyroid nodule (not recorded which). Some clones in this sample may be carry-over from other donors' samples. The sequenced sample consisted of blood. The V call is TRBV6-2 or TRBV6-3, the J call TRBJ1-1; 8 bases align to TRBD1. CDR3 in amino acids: CASSWGQVTEAFF. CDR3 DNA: TGTGCCAGCAGTTGGGGACAGGTCACTGAAGCTTTCTTT.